The TCR beta chain described here comes from a study of shared clonotypes between healthy human individuals (dated by TCRdb to the early 2020s). The study in broad terms: Three men and a couple of women, aged 18 to 49 years, made up the cohort. For each donor, CD4 naive and CD4 memory were each run on three plates, CD8 naive on two plates, and CD8 memory on one plate. To estimate repertoire size and how much clonotype sharing occurs between individuals, the study deeply sequenced the blood TCR repertoires of about five healthy adults. Libraries were prepared and TCR repertoires were sequenced by different laboratories using diverse techniques, in order to increase sequencing depth and limit assay-specific biases. Leukapheresis yielded between about 0.85 and 10 billion PBMCs per donor. Points the paper makes about the study in general: Across four donors, roughly 5.4% of naive CD4, 3% to 4% of naive CD8, 2.3% of memory CD4, and under 0.45% of memory CD8 clonotypes were shared. Compared with non-shared clonotypes, the clonotypes found in all four sorted-subset donors had higher generation probabilities. The genetic and exposure-history diversity represented was limited by the small number of donors. Naive subsets generally had larger estimated clonotype richness than memory subsets. Even with the large sequencing depth, rarefaction of the sorted-subset datasets indicated that sequencing was incomplete. Pairwise subsampling indicated that sequencing depth was expected to affect the degree of clonotype sharing among donors. Only blood was sampled, and tissue TCR repertoires likely differ from those in blood.

With respect to this clone: Its antigen target is currently unknown. No base-level quality is on record; no much larger clone is a single base apart.

The donors were healthy, HIV-negative adults who had no recently reported acute infections or vaccinations. All donors were Caucasian adults living in Nashville, Tennessee, USA. CD4+ T cells were enriched by magnetic negative selection; naive cells were then positively selected on CD45RA, and the negative fraction formed the memory subset. Blood was obtained by leukapheresis, after which PBMCs were separated by Ficoll-Histopaque density gradient centrifugation and cryopreserved in liquid nitrogen vapor phase. Analytical flow cytometry was used to check the purity and quantity of each magnetically sorted T cell population. Each sorted fraction had its genomic DNA isolated and then quantified by UV absorbance on a Nanodrop 2000c. TCR CDR3 regions were amplified from genomic DNA by multiplex PCR using the deep immunoSEQ assay. Genomic DNA extracted from each cell subset was distributed evenly over all wells of several immunoSEQ 96-well plates, and each plate served as one replicate. For sorted subsets, approximately 0.2 ug of genomic DNA, equivalent to tens of thousands of T cell genomes, went into each replicate PCR. Purified libraries were quantified with a Qubit 3.0 fluorometer, sized on a Bioanalyzer 2100, and re-quantified with the KAPA Library Quantification kit. Each immunoSEQ 96-well plate was sequenced on its own single-read 150-cycle Illumina NextSeq 550 flow cell. Under the source paper's analysis protocol: Because the immunoSEQ output held only junctional sequences and lacked quality scores, the filtering could not match the filtering applied to full-length reads. To assign V/J genes and CDR3, sequences were annotated using PyIR, a Python wrapper for IgBLAST v1.9, with IMGT germline references. Any read was removed if the V/J assignment was weak (E-value above 1e-6), the CDR3 was missing, or the read contained stop codons, out-of-frame junctions, or ambiguous translated residues. A V3J clonotype was defined by an identical inferred V gene, J gene, and CDR3 amino acid sequence. Percentage overlap between repertoires was calculated by dividing the number of shared unique clonotypes by the size of the smaller repertoire. RTK rarefaction, the Chao1 estimator, and Recon v2.1 estimates of unobserved clonotypes were used to assess repertoire richness. For all TCRbeta clonotypes obtained by the gDNA method from a few donors, generation probabilities were computed with OLGA. The clones in this table, taken by TCRdb from immuneACCESS, are in-frame only. Not every clone is retained; where verified, under half of the shortfall comes from an unresolved V gene, and the cause of the rest is unknown. V and J calls and clone size come straight from that table; D and trimming were deduced from the DNA. A total of about 1.5 million clones appear in this sample, under 99% of them only once. The leading ten clones occupy 0.4% to 0.45% of the sample.

Reading the germline V gene (reference sequence) gives CDR1 MNHEY and CDR2 SMNVEV. Inclusive of the bounding cysteine and phenylalanine, the CDR3 is 14 residues long. CDR3 DNA only is kept here, 42 bases in frame from base 1. For this chain, trimming is 6 bases at the V end and 6 bases at the J end, and the number of junction bases without a gene match is 7. The rearranged segments are TRBV27 and TRBJ1-5; TRBD1 agrees with 8 junctional bases. The receptor comes from a man in his thirties or forties in good health. Input material: naive CD4+ T cells sorted from blood. The sample's cell subset or site label is to be understood as: CD45RA+ positively selected. The nucleotides are TGTGCCAGCAGGATACGGACAGGGATTCAGCCCCAGCATTTT. Its translation is CASRIRTGIQPQHF.